The 6 T cell receptor beta chains given below trace back to one sample, sequenced in a study of vaccination effects on CD4 cells after COVID-19. Their target antigens are unknown. Using viral peptide pools, the ViraFEST assay grew out antigen-specific CD4+ T cells prior to sequencing. The culture ran for around nine days, and then CD4+ T cells were isolated. Two-dose BNT162b2 or mRNA-1273 vaccination was given to participants. Libraries were prepared by immunoSEQ multiplex PCR; TCRdb keeps only in-frame clonotypes and omits some of them. The sample consists of roughly 71,000 clones, about 80% of them appearing once. The starting material was CD4+ T cells from PBMCs cultured with HCoV-OC43 spike peptides, obtained after COVID-19 vaccination. Subset denoted: HCoV-OC43 spike overlapping peptide pool stimulation. The receptors come from a human donor who received a COVID-19 vaccine.

The J gene is TRBJ2-3, the V gene TRBV7-2; the match to TRBD2 covers 8 bases. Per germline, CDR1 SGHTA and CDR2 FQGNSA. V lost 2 bases to trimming and J lost 1 base; unmatched junction nucleotides: 2. The CDR3 has 15 residues. The DNA of the CDR3 is TGTGCCAGCAGCTTATCGCGGGGGGGCACAGATACGCAGTATTTT. Translating it yields CASSLSRGGTDTQYF.

This chain connects TRBV5-1 to TRBJ2-2, with D possibly called TRBD1 or TRBD2 (6 bases each). The CDR3 is 16 residues long. V shed 3 bases and J shed 0 bases, with 12 bases lying between them. The V gene's germline CDR1 is SGHRS and CDR2 YFSETQ. The CDR3 is CASSWGAGANTGELFF. The CDR3 coding sequence is TGCGCCAGCAGCTGGGGGGCAGGGGCGAACACCGGGGAGCTGTTTTTT.

The chain uses TRBV6-1 and TRBJ1-3; D not resolved. V dropped 2 bases and J dropped 2 bases, with 13 bases sitting between them. CDR1 and CDR2 from the germline V gene are MNHNS and SASEGT. The CDR3 contains 16 residues. CDR3 amino acids: CASSETLGSAGNTIYF. The DNA for the CDR3 is TGTGCCAGCAGTGAAACCTTAGGTAGCGCTGGAAACACCATATATTTT.

This clone came up a few times. The rearrangement uses TRBV7-2 and TRBJ1-6; D is undetermined. The V gene lost 8 bases and the J gene lost 10 bases, with 12 bases spanning the gap. CDR3 length: 12 residues. Germline V gene lookup returns CDR1 SGHTA and CDR2 FQGNSA. CDR3 residues: CASRQMGSPLHF. CDR3 nucleotide sequence: TGTGCCAGCCGCCAGATGGGGTCACCCCTCCACTTT.

V usage is TRBV7-9 and J usage is TRBJ1-2; possible D gene TRBD1, 5 bases. Trimming removed 5 bases at V and 2 bases at J, with 9 bases between. Germline assignment: CDR1 SEHNR and CDR2 FQNEAQ (reference sequence). CDR3 length equals 13 residues. CDR3 sequence: CASSTDSNYGYTF. In DNA form, the CDR3 reads TGTGCCAGCAGCACAGACAGCAACTATGGCTACACCTTC.

V and J are TRBV11-2 and TRBJ2-1, with D maybe TRBD2 (5 bases). Germline V gene data show CDR1 as SGHAT and CDR2 as FQNNGV. The CDR3 covers 13 residues. The ends were cut back, 5 bases at V and 0 bases at J, with 5 bases in the middle. The CDR3 spells CASSRDSYNEQFF. The CDR3 nucleotides are TGTGCCAGCAGCCGGGACTCCTACAATGAGCAGTTCTTC.